These 29 T cell receptor beta chains share one sample of origin, sequenced in a study of cytomegalovirus exposure and HLA in healthy donors. The PCR was carried out with 60 Vbeta primers and 13 Jbeta primers. Sequenced by immunoSEQ multiplex PCR; TCRdb stores in-frame clones only, minus some. The sample comprises more than 250,000 clones, about 87% of which are singletons, and less than 2.5% rests with the top ten. Sequenced material: PBMCs. The source of these receptors is a woman aged 18-29 years in good health and CMV-seronegative.

This clone occurred a few times. The chain is built from TRBV5-6 and TRBJ1-5; D call uncertain. The CDR3 contains 15 residues. Trimming removed 5 bases at V and 5 bases at J, with 17 bases between. Germline V gene sequence: CDR1 SGHDT, CDR2 YYEEEE. The CDR3 spells CASSSGPSSYQPQHF. CDR3 bases: TGTGCCAGCAGTTCCGGTCCCTCGTCCTATCAGCCCCAGCATTTT.

CDR3 sequence (DNA): TGTGCCAGCAGTTTATCCCGAACTAGAAACTACGAGCAGTACTTC. Translated, it gives CASSLSRTRNYEQYF. This chain connects TRBV27 to TRBJ2-7, with D tentatively TRBD2 (5 bases). The CDR3 contains 15 residues. Trimming shortened V by 0 bases and J by 3 bases, and 12 bases separated the two germline ends. The germline CDR1 and CDR2 sequences are MNHEY and SMNVEV (reference sequence).

The rearrangement links TRBV5-5 to TRBJ2-2; D is unclear. This CDR3 is 15 amino acids long. Between the trimmed V and J ends, which lost 3 bases and 1 base, there was a span of 10 bases. CDR1 and CDR2 (germline): SGHKS, YYEKEE (reference sequence). DNA for the CDR3: TGTGCCAGCAGCTCCAGTGGTGTGAACACCGGGGAGCTGTTTTTT. It encodes CASSSSGVNTGELFF.

The chain combines TRBV4-2 with TRBJ1-1; the match to TRBD1 covers 7 bases. The CDR3 is 18 residues long. V shed 0 bases, J shed 4 bases, and the junction held 14 bases outside the gene matches. Germline lookup yields CDR1 LGHNA and CDR2 YNFKEQ. CDR3 sequence reads: CASSQESRDRYYFTEAFF. CDR3 in DNA: TGTGCCAGCAGCCAAGAGAGCCGGGACAGATATTATTTCACTGAAGCTTTCTTT.

A word on this clone: The same CDR3 is also encoded by other DNA sequences in this sample. The chain joins TRBV19 to TRBJ2-2; 7 bases align to TRBD1. This CDR3 region has 16 residues. The germline gives CDR1 LNHDA, CDR2 SQIVND (reference sequence). Germline trimming cut 2 bases from V and 2 bases from J; bases unmatched to any gene: 5. CDR3 nucleotide sequence: TGTGCCAGTAGTATAAGACAGGGCGGCAACACCGGGGAGCTGTTTTTT. Protein sequence: CASSIRQGGNTGELFF.

The V gene is TRBV5-4, the J gene TRBJ1-2; 8 bases align to TRBD1. The J segment lost 4 bases and the V segment lost 3 bases, leaving 2 bases of the junction unmatched. Germline V gives CDR1 SGHNT, CDR2 YYREEE (reference sequence). This CDR3 has 13 residues. The CDR3 DNA is TGTGCCAGCAGCTCCACAGGGGGCTATGGCTACACCTTC. This sequence encodes CASSSTGGYGYTF.

V is TRBV10-3 and J is TRBJ2-7, with 12 bases matching TRBD1. Germline trimming cut 3 bases from V and 7 bases from J; bases unmatched to any gene: 7. The CDR3 sequence is 15 residues long. The germline V gene has CDR1 ENHRY and CDR2 SYGVKD. The CDR3 nucleotides read TGTGCCATCAGTGAAAAGGGACAGGGGGCGTGGGAGCAGTACTTC. Amino acids: CAISEKGQGAWEQYF.

This clone occurred many times. This chain connects TRBV14 to TRBJ1-1; D perhaps matches TRBD1 (5 bases). The V and J ends lost 6 bases and 9 bases respectively, with 14 bases between them. Germline V gene data show CDR1 as SGHDN and CDR2 as FVKESK. The CDR3 is 12 amino acids. The CDR3 here is CASSPIRVQAFF. The CDR3 DNA is TGTGCCAGCAGTCCTATCAGGGTCCAAGCTTTCTTT.

This clone was observed a single time. Mismatch with germline at one junction end may stem from a read error. The sample contains more than one DNA sequence encoding this CDR3. The J gene is TRBJ1-6, the V gene TRBV2; TRBD1 matches 8 bases. CDR3 length: 17 residues. Germline-derived CDR1 and CDR2 are SNHLY and FYNNEI. The CDR3: CASSTTGARINNSPLHF. Written as DNA, the CDR3 is TGTGCCAGCAGTACGACAGGGGCTCGGATAAATAATTCCCCCCTCCACTTT.

V gene TRBV27 combines with J gene TRBJ1-2, with D possibly being TRBD1 (5 bases). Trimming removed 5 bases at V and 2 bases at J, with 15 bases between. Germline CDR1 MNHEY, CDR2 SMNVEV (reference sequence). The CDR3 spans 15 residues. The CDR3 DNA reads as TGTGCCAGCAGTGCCCATGACAGACAAAACTATGGCTACACCTTC. This encodes CASSAHDRQNYGYTF.

To note about this clone: At one boundary the junction diverges from the germline segment, which might be a read error. The chain employs TRBV7-9 and TRBJ2-2; no clear D gene. The CDR3 extends over 15 amino acids. Germline CDR1 reads SEHNR; CDR2 reads FQNEAQ (reference sequence). The CDR3 coding sequence is TGTTCCAGCAGCTCCATCACTCGGAACACCGGGGAGCTGTTTTTT. Encoded protein: CSSSSITRNTGELFF.

Regarding this clone: An end of the junction differs from the germline gene, which may be a read error. This CDR3 is CSSSFLRPPYEQYF. The CDR3 DNA reads TGTTCCAGCAGCTTTCTACGTCCTCCCTACGAGCAGTACTTC. The chain combines TRBV7-9 with TRBJ2-7; D is undetermined. This CDR3 is 14 amino acids long. Germline lookup yields CDR1 SEHNR and CDR2 FQNEAQ (reference sequence).

The chain carries TRBV19 and TRBJ1-6; TRBD1 might be the D (6 bases). V was cut by 5 bases and J by 7 bases, with 12 bases left in between. The CDR3 sequence is 14 residues long. Germline CDR1 LNHDA, CDR2 SQIVND (reference sequence). CDR3 bases: TGTGCCAGTAGTCGCAGGGGACCCAATTCACCCCTCCACTTT. Translation: CASSRRGPNSPLHF.

Concerning this clone: Its ends do not fully match the called genes, so a read error is possible. This same CDR3 is encoded by further DNA sequences in the sample. In DNA form, the CDR3 reads TGTGCCAGCTCGGCGGCCGGAAGAGATAATTCCCCCCTCCACTTT. It encodes CASSAAGRDNSPLHF. This chain connects TRBV6-4 to TRBJ1-6; D unresolved. Germline lookup yields CDR1 MRHNA and CDR2 SNTAGT. This CDR3 has 15 amino acids.

With respect to this clone: This CDR3 is also generated by other DNA sequences in the sample. The genes are TRBV6-5 and TRBJ1-1, with D tentatively TRBD1 (5 bases). V was shortened by 4 bases and J by 3 bases, with 12 bases between the two germline ends. This CDR3 has 14 residues. From germline, CDR1 is MNHEY and CDR2 SVGAGI. The CDR3 protein is CASSSQGYDTEAFF. The CDR3 region has the DNA TGTGCCAGCAGTTCCCAGGGTTACGACACTGAAGCTTTCTTT.

The chain employs TRBV4-2 and TRBJ2-2, with TRBD2 identical over 8 bases. In germline, CDR1 is LGHNA, CDR2 YNFKEQ. V was pared by 5 bases and J by 0 bases, with 5 bases of the junction left unmatched. This CDR3 spans 16 amino acids. CDR3 coding DNA: TGTGCCAGCAGCGTGCGGGGGGACACGAACACCGGGGAGCTGTTTTTT. The encoded protein is CASSVRGDTNTGELFF.

Comments on this clone: One junction end disagrees with the germline gene, perhaps due to a read error. The chain recombines TRBV7-9 with TRBJ1-1; weak D call: TRBD1 (5 bases). The CDR3 totals 14 residues. In germline, CDR1 is SEHNR, CDR2 FQNEAQ (reference sequence). CDR3 DNA sequence: TGTTCCAGCAGCTTAGGGCCAGGTGGGGGGGACGCTTTCTTT. This sequence encodes CSSSLGPGGGDAFF.

The J gene is TRBJ2-3, the V gene TRBV5-4; 8 bases agree with TRBD2. Germline loops: CDR1 SGHNT, CDR2 YYREEE (reference sequence). There are 15 residues in the CDR3. J lost 3 bases, V lost 1 base, and 4 bases had no gene match. The CDR3 region is CASSLRGGRTDTQYF. CDR3 in DNA: TGTGCCAGCAGCTTGCGCGGGGGGCGGACAGATACGCAGTATTTT. Drawing the rest from reference TRBV5-4 and TRBJ2-3, the complete variable domain is ETGVTQSPTHLIKTRGQQVTLRCSSQSGHNTVSWYQQALGQGPQFIFQYYREEENGRGNFPPRFSGLQFPNYSSELNVNALELDDSALYLCASSLRGGRTDTQYFGPGTRLTVL.

The chain carries TRBV11-2 and TRBJ1-2; 8 bases agree with TRBD1. This CDR3 contains 14 residues. Germline CDR1 reads SGHAT; CDR2 reads FQNNGV. The J segment lost 4 bases and the V segment lost 4 bases, leaving 5 bases of the junction unmatched. In DNA form, the CDR3 reads TGTGCCAGCAGCTCCGGGACAGGAGGCTATGGCTACACCTTC. It codes for CASSSGTGGYGYTF. Complete variable domain (other parts from reference TRBV11-2 and TRBJ1-2): EAGVAQSPRYKIIEKRQSVAFWCNPISGHATLYWYQQILGQGPKLLIQFQNNGVVDDSQLPKDRFSAERLKGVDSTLKIQPAKLEDSAVYLCASSSGTGGYGYTFGSGTRLTVV.

This chain connects TRBV12-5 to TRBJ1-2; 7 nucleotides agree with TRBD1. The CDR3 runs to 19 residues. Trimming took 1 base from V and 6 from J; bases not matched to a gene: 20. CDR1 is LGHNT and CDR2 is FRNRAP in the germline V gene. The DNA of the CDR3 is TGTGCTAGTGGTTTGGCCCGATTACACCGGGACAGTCAACATAATGGCTACACCTTC. Protein sequence: CASGLARLHRDSQHNGYTF.

V gene TRBV11-2 combines with J gene TRBJ1-1, with D possibly being TRBD1 (5 bases). There are 15 residues in the CDR3. Deletions cut 4 bases from V and 0 bases from J, with 12 bases between. Looked up from germline, CDR1 is SGHAT and CDR2 is FQNNGV. Written as DNA, the CDR3 is TGTGCCAGCAGCTCAACAGGACAAATGAACACTGAAGCTTTCTTT. This translates into CASSSTGQMNTEAFF.

This chain connects TRBV7-6 to TRBJ2-5, with TRBD2 identical over 9 bases. There are 14 residues in the CDR3. Looked up from germline, CDR1 is SGHVS and CDR2 is FNYEAQ. J gave up 1 base and V 8 bases, and 5 bases lay outside the gene matches. CDR3 DNA: TGTGCCAGCTCAAGCGGGGGGCCCCAAGAGACCCAGTACTTC. This codes for CASSSGGPQETQYF.

V is TRBV13 and J is TRBJ2-7; maybe TRBD2 (6 bases). Deletions cut 5 bases from V and 3 bases from J, with 20 bases between. Germline-derived CDR1 and CDR2 are PRHDT and FYEKMQ (reference sequence). This CDR3 has 16 residues. Written as DNA, the CDR3 is TGTGCCAGCAGCCCTCTAGCGTTCTTCGGGGGCTACGAGCAGTACTTC. Its protein product is CASSPLAFFGGYEQYF.

The rearrangement uses TRBV2 and TRBJ2-2; 9 nucleotides line up with TRBD2. The CDR3 sequence is 14 residues long. Germline-derived CDR1 and CDR2 are SNHLY and FYNNEI. V lost 4 bases and J lost 7; bases outside the gene matches: 4. CDR3 protein: CASSGGGAVGELFF. CDR3 bases: TGTGCCAGCAGTGGCGGGGGGGCAGTCGGGGAGCTGTTTTTT.

This chain links TRBV11-3 with TRBJ1-1; the D gene is possibly TRBD1 (6 bases). This CDR3 contains 13 residues. Germline V gene lookup returns CDR1 SGHNT and CDR2 YENEEA. Trimming cost V 7 bases and J 1 base, with 10 bases left between them. DNA of the CDR3: TGTGCCAGCACCACCAGGGGGAACACTGAAGCTTTCTTT. Translation gives CASTTRGNTEAFF. Full variable domain (remainder filled in from reference TRBV11-3 and TRBJ1-1): EAGVVQSPRYKIIEKKQPVAFWCNPISGHNTLYWYLQNLGQGPELLIRYENEEAVDDSQLPKDRFSAERLKGVDSTLKIQPAELGDSAVYLCASTTRGNTEAFFGQGTRLTVV.

CDR3 loop: CASSPSGAGYGYTF. Here the CDR3 DNA reads TGTGCCAGCAGTCCCTCAGGGGCGGGCTATGGCTACACCTTC. V gene TRBV6-5 combines with J gene TRBJ1-2; D perhaps matches TRBD1 (6 bases). Germline assignment: CDR1 MNHEY and CDR2 SVGAGI. V dropped 5 bases and J dropped 4 bases, with 14 bases sitting between them. The CDR3 contains 14 residues.

This sequence joins TRBV7-3 and TRBJ2-3; 10 nucleotides match TRBD2. The trim removed 6 bases at V and 3 bases at J, leaving 6 bases unmatched. This CDR3 region has 15 residues. CDR1 is SGHTA and CDR2 is FQGTGA in the germline V gene. As DNA, the CDR3 is TGTGCCAGCAGTTCTAGCGGGGGTCTGACAGATACGCAGTATTTT. This codes for CASSSSGGLTDTQYF.

The V call is TRBV7-2, the J call TRBJ1-4, with 8 bases that match TRBD1. Losses at the gene ends were 5 bases for V and 7 bases for J; bases not matched to a gene: 9. Germline values: CDR1 SGHTA, CDR2 FQGNSA. The CDR3 is 15 amino acids. The CDR3 DNA follows: TGTGCCAGCAGCCTTCAGGGGGCCGGGGGTGAAAAACTGTTTTTT. Its translation: CASSLQGAGGEKLFF.

This chain connects TRBV27 to TRBJ1-1; D is ambiguous. Germline V CDR1 and CDR2: MNHEY, SMNVEV (reference sequence). There are 16 residues in the CDR3. Deletions cut 0 bases from V and 4 bases from J, with 15 bases between. The CDR3, as DNA: TGTGCCAGCAGTTTATCCGGGGAGGGAATGAGCACTGAAGCTTTCTTT. The encoded protein is CASSLSGEGMSTEAFF.